This T cell receptor beta chain originates from a study of shared clonotypes between healthy human individuals. Study observations and caveats: The study generally estimated greater richness for naive than memory subsets.

Investigators spread the genomic DNA of each subset evenly over several immunoSEQ plates. Produced via immunoSEQ multiplex PCR; TCRdb's table is partial and in-frame only. The sample carries some 630,000 clones, approximately 79% recorded once. Every one of the donors was a Caucasian adult that lived in Nashville, Tennessee. Splitting of CD4+ cells produced CD45RA+ naive and CD45RA-negative memory subsets. This CDR3 has 14 residues. CDR1 is SNHLY and CDR2 is FYNNEI in the germline V gene. The J segment lost 7 bases and the V segment lost 8 bases, leaving 8 bases of the junction unmatched. Remarks on this clone: Its antigen is as yet unknown.

The rearrangement uses TRBV2 and TRBJ2-2; TRBD2 agrees at 9 bases. The sample comprised memory CD4+ T cells sorted from blood. Subset noted: CD45RA-negative fraction. The receptor was derived from a woman in her twenties or thirties in good health. The CDR3 region is CASGRLAAGGELFF. Written as DNA, the CDR3 is TGTGCCAGCGGAAGACTAGCGGCAGGCGGGGAGCTGTTTTTT.